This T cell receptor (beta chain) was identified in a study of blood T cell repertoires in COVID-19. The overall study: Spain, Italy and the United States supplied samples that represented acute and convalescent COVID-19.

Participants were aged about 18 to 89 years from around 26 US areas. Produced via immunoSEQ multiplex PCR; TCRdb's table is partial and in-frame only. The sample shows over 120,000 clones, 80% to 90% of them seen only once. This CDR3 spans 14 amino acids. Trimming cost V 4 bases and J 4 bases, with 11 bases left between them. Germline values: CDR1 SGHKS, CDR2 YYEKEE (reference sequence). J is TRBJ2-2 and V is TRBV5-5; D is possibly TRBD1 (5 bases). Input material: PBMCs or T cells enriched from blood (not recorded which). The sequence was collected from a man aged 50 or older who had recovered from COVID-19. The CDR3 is CASSVDRPTGELFF. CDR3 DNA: TGTGCCAGCAGCGTTGACAGACCCACCGGGGAGCTGTTTTTT.